This record concerns one T cell receptor beta chain sequence. Its antigen remains unidentified. Within one base of it there is no much larger clone, and no base qualities were kept. The CDR3 covers 17 residues, taking in both the cysteine and the phenylalanine. Of the read, only the CDR3 DNA is kept; its 51 bases are in frame from base 1. V and J are trimmed by 4 bases and 1 base, and the gene matches miss 10 bases of the junction. In the germline V gene, CDR1 corresponds to SGHAT and CDR2 to FQNNGV. The entry originates in a study of lymphopenia after photon versus proton radiotherapy (dated by TCRdb to the late 2010s). For the wider study: In patients with gastrointestinal tumors who developed high-grade lymphopenia, the study compared the immunological effects of photon radiation therapy with those of proton radiation therapy. A cohort of some 22 patients with gastrointestinal tumors who received either photon or proton therapy and subsequently developed lymphopenia was included. The goal of the study was to describe how the two radiation modalities differ in their effects on the immune system.

The protocol used for the library was the immunoSEQ multiplex PCR assay. T cell repertoires were profiled by deep sequencing of rearranged TCR beta loci, alongside multiparametric flow cytometry. TCRdb limited this immuneACCESS table to in-frame rearrangements with V and J called. A share of clones is missing; checked studies link under half to unresolved V genes, and the rest is unexplained. For this sample the table gives approximately 150,000 clones, of which approximately 90% were detected only once. The ten largest clones take up around 4.7% of the sample. Overall results and qualifications from the work: Relative stability during treatment was observed in proton-treated patients, whereas loss of naive T cells and TCR diversity and gain of effector/memory populations were observed in photon-treated patients. After the lymphocyte count nadir, photon-treated repertoires showed oligoclonal expansion, especially of CD8+ Temra cells, which drove the drop in diversity. Across the cohort, an inverse correlation was found between a larger post-nadir drop in TCR diversity and overall survival time among patients who died. The survival association was assessed only in patients who died, and the authors presented better survival with proton therapy as a possibility rather than a demonstrated result.

The receptor's source is a man aged 45-60 years with gastric cancer. The sample consisted of peripheral blood, taken from a patient treated with photon-based radiotherapy. In this chain, TRBV11-2 is recombined with TRBJ1-5, with 7 junctional bases fitting TRBD1. The DNA sequence is TGTGCCAGCAGCTGGGGCAGGGGGGGACGGAGCAATCAGCCCCAGCATTTT. This sequence encodes CASSWGRGGRSNQPQHF. The full variable domain, completed from the reference TRBV11-2 and TRBJ1-5 proteins outside the CDR3, reads EAGVAQSPRYKIIEKRQSVAFWCNPISGHATLYWYQQILGQGPKLLIQFQNNGVVDDSQLPKDRFSAERLKGVDSTLKIQPAKLEDSAVYLCASSWGRGGRSNQPQHFGDGTRLSIL.